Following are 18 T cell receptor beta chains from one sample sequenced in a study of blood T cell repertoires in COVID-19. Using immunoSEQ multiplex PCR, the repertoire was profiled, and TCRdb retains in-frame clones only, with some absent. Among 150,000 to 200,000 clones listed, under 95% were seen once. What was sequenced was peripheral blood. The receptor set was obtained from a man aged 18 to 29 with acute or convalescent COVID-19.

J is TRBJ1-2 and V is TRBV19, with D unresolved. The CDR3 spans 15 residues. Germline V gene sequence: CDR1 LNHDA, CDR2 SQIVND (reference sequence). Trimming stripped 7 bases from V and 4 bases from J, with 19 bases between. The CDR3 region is CASTPSLGESYGYTF. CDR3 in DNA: TGTGCCAGTACCCCAAGTCTCGGGGAAAGCTATGGCTACACCTTC.

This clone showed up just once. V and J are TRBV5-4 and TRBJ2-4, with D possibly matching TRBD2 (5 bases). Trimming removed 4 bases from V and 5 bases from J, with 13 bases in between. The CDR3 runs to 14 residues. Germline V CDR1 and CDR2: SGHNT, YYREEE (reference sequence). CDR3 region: CASSRPGSENIQYF. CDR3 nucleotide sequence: TGTGCCAGCAGCCGTCCGGGTAGCGAAAACATTCAGTACTTC.

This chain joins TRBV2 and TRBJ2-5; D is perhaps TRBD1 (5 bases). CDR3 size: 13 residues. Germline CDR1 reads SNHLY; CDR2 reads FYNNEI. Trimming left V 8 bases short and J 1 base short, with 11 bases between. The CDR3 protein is CASCRVLQETQYF. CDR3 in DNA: TGTGCCAGCTGCAGGGTGCTCCAAGAGACCCAGTACTTC. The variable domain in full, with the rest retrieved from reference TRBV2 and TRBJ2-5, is EPEVTQTPSHQVTQMGQEVILRCVPISNHLYFYWYRQILGQKVEFLVSFYNNEISEKSEIFDDQFSVERPDGSNFTLKIRSTKLEDSAMYFCASCRVLQETQYFGPGTRLLVL.

The CDR3 nucleotides are TGCGCCAGCAGCTCCAACGGGGATGGCACTGAAGCTTTCTTT. Its protein is CASSSNGDGTEAFF. The chain employs TRBV5-1 and TRBJ1-1, with D uncertain. The CDR3 contains 14 residues. Deletions cut 3 bases from V and 4 bases from J, with 13 bases between. The V gene's germline CDR1 is SGHRS and CDR2 YFSETQ.

This CDR3 is CASGGNRVGGEQFF. In DNA, the CDR3 is TGTGCCAGTGGGGGAAACAGGGTAGGAGGTGAGCAGTTCTTC. The chain combines TRBV11-2 with TRBJ2-1; a possible D gene is TRBD1 (6 bases). This CDR3 is built from 14 residues. V shed 9 bases and J shed 9 bases, with 21 bases lying between them. Germline V CDR1 and CDR2: SGHAT, FQNNGV.

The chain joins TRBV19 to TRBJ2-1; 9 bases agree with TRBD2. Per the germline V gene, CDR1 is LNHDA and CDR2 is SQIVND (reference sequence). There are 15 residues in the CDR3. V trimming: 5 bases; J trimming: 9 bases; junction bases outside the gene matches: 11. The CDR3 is CASSLLASGVGEQFF. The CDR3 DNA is TGTGCCAGTAGTCTGTTAGCTAGCGGGGTGGGTGAGCAGTTCTTC.

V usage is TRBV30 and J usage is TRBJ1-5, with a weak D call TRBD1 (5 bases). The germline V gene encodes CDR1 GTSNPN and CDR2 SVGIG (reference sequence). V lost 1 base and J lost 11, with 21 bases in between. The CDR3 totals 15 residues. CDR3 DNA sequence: TGTGCCTGGAGTGACGGCCAGGGCGTAATCAAGGCCCAGCATTTT. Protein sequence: CAWSDGQGVIKAQHF.

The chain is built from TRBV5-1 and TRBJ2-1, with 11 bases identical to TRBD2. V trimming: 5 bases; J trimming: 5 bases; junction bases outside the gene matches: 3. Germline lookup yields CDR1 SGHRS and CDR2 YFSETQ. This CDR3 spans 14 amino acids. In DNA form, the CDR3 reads TGCGCCAGCAGTGCGACTAGCGGGAACAATGAGCAGTTCTTC. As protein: CASSATSGNNEQFF.

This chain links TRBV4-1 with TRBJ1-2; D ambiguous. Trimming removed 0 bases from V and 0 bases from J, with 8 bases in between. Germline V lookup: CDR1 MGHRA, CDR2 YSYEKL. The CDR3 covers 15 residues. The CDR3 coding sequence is TGCGCCAGCAGCCAAGATAACCCAGCTAACTATGGCTACACCTTC. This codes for CASSQDNPANYGYTF.

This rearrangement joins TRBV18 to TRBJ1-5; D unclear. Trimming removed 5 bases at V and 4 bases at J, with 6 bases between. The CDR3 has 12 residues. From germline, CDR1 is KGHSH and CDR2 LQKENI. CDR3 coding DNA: TGTGCCAGCTCATGGCCTAATCAGCCCCAGCATTTT. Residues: CASSWPNQPQHF.

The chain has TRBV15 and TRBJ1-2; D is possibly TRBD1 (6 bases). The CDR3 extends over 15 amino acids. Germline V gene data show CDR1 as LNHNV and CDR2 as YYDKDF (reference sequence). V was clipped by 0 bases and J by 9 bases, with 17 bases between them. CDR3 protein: CATSRDRSSGDRYTF. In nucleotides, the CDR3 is TGTGCCACCAGCAGAGATAGGAGTTCAGGGGATCGCTACACCTTC. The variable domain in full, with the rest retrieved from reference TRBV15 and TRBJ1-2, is DAMVIQNPRYQVTQFGKPVTLSCSQTLNHNVMYWYQQKSSQAPKLLFHYYDKDFNNEADTPDNFQSRRPNTSFCFLDIRSPGLGDTAMYLCATSRDRSSGDRYTFGSGTRLTVV.

The CDR3 nucleotides are TGTGCCAGTAGTATGTCTAGCGGGAGCGTCAACAATGAGCAGTTCTTC. Translating it yields CASSMSSGSVNNEQFF. The chain has TRBV19 and TRBJ2-1; 10 bases are a match to TRBD2. This CDR3 comprises 16 residues. From germline, CDR1 is LNHDA and CDR2 SQIVND (reference sequence). The J segment lost 5 bases and the V segment lost 3 bases, leaving 7 bases of the junction unmatched.

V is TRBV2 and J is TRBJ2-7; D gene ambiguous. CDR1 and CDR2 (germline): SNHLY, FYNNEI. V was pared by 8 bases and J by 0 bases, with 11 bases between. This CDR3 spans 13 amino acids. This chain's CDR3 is CASSAWSSYEQYF. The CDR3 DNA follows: TGTGCCAGCTCTGCCTGGAGCTCCTACGAGCAGTACTTC.

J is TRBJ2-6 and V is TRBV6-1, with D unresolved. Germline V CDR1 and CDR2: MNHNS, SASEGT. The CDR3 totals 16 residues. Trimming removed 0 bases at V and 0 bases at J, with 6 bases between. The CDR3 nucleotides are TGTGCCAGCAGTGAAGCAGGAGTCTCTGGGGCCAACGTCCTGACTTTC. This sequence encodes CASSEAGVSGANVLTF.

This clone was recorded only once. The CDR3 sequence: CSATTGSEQFF. The CDR3 bases are TGCAGTGCTACCACAGGGAGTGAGCAGTTCTTC. The V call is TRBV20-1, the J call TRBJ2-1, with a weak D call TRBD1 (6 bases). The CDR3 spans 11 residues. Germline V gives CDR1 DFQATT, CDR2 SNEGSKA (reference sequence). The V end lost 4 bases, the J end lost 9 bases, and 10 bases lay between the germline ends.

The CDR3 is CASSQDFFQYEQYF. CDR3 bases: TGCGCCAGCAGCCAAGATTTTTTCCAGTACGAGCAGTACTTC. This rearrangement joins TRBV4-1 to TRBJ2-7; D unresolved. The CDR3 runs to 14 residues. Deletions cut 0 bases from V and 4 bases from J, with 10 bases between. Germline V gene sequence: CDR1 MGHRA, CDR2 YSYEKL.

In nucleotides, the CDR3 is TGTGCTAGTGGTCCGCTGGGTGGGGGGGGAGGTTTTACTGAAGCTTTCTTT. Residues: CASGPLGGGGGFTEAFF. The chain couples TRBV12-5 to TRBJ1-1; TRBD1 is a possible D gene (5 bases). The CDR3 length is 17 residues. V was pared by 5 bases and J by 5 bases, with 24 bases between. In germline, CDR1 is LGHNT, CDR2 FRNRAP.

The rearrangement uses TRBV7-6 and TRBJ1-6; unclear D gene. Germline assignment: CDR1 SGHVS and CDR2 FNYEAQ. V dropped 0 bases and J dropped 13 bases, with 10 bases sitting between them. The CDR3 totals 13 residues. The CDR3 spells CASSLATESPLHF. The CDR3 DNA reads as TGTGCCAGCAGCTTAGCAACCGAGAGCCCCCTCCACTTT.